This TCR beta chain was documented in a study of technical replicates of blood from several donors. Measured with immunoSEQ multiplex PCR; TCRdb has only the in-frame clones, and not every one. The repertoire holds 85,000 or so clones, with about 93% as singletons. This CDR3 is built from 13 residues. The V gene's germline CDR1 is LNHNV and CDR2 YYDKDF (reference sequence). V was clipped by 8 bases and J by 2 bases, with 10 bases between them. This receptor was taken from a human donor in good health. Sequencing input: T cells isolated from PBMCs. The chain links TRBV15 to TRBJ1-5; D might be TRBD1 (6 bases). This chain's CDR3 is CATQGGGNQPQHF. The DNA for the CDR3 is TGTGCCACCCAAGGGGGAGGCAATCAGCCCCAGCATTTT.